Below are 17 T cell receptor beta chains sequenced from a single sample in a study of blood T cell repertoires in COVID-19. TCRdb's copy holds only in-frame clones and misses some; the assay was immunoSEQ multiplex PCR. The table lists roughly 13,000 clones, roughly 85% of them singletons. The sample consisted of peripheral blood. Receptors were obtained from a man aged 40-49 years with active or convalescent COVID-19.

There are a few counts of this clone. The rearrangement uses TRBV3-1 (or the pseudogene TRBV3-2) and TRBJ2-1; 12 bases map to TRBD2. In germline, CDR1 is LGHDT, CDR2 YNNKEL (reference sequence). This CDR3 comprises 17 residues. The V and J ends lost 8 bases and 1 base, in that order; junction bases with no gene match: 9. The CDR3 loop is CASGSLAGGLSYNEQFF. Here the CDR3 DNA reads TGTGCCAGCGGCTCCCTAGCGGGGGGGCTGTCCTACAATGAGCAGTTCTTC.

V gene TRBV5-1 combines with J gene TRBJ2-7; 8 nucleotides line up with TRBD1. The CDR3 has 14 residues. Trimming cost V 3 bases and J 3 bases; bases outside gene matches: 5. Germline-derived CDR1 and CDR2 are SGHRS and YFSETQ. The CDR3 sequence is CASSSQGASYEQYF. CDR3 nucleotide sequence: TGCGCCAGCAGCTCGCAGGGGGCTAGCTACGAGCAGTACTTC. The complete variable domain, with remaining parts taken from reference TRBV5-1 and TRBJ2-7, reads KAGVTQTPRYLIKTRGQQVTLSCSPISGHRSVSWYQQTPGQGLQFLFEYFSETQRNKGNFPGRFSGRQFSNSRSEMNVSTLELGDSALYLCASSSQGASYEQYFGPGTRLTVT.

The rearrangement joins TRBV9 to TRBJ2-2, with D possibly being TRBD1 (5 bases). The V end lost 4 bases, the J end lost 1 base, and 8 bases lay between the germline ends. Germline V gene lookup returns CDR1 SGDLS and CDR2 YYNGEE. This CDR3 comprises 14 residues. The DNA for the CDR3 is TGTGCCAGCAGCTTGGGGCAGAACACCGGGGAGCTGTTTTTT. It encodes CASSLGQNTGELFF.

The CDR3 sequence: CATPGQFANSYNSPLHF. In DNA form, the CDR3 reads TGCGCCACCCCAGGGCAGTTTGCAAACTCCTATAATTCACCCCTCCACTTT. The V call is TRBV10-1, the J call TRBJ1-6; tentative D call: TRBD1 (5 bases). CDR1 and CDR2 (germline): WNHNN, SYGVQD (reference sequence). The ends were cut back, 10 bases at V and 0 bases at J, with 19 bases in the middle. The CDR3 consists of 17 residues.

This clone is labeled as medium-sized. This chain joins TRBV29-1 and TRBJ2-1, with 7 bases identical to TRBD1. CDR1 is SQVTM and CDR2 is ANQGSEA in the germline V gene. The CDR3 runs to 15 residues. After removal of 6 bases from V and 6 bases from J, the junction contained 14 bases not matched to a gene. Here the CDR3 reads CSVAGTAYAGNEQFF. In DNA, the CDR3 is TGCAGCGTCGCCGGGACAGCCTACGCGGGCAATGAGCAGTTCTTC.

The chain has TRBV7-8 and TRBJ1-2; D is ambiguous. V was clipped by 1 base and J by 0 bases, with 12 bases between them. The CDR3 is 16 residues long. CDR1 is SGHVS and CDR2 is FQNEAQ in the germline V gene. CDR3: CASSLDPWRANYGYTF. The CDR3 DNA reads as TGTGCCAGCAGCTTAGATCCATGGCGGGCTAACTATGGCTACACCTTC.

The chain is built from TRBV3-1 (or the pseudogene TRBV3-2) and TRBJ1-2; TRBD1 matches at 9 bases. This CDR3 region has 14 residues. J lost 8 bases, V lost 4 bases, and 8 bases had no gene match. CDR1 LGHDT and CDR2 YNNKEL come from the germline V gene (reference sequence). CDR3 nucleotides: TGTGCCAGCAGCCCCGGACAGGGGTGGTACGGCTACACCTTC. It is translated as CASSPGQGWYGYTF.

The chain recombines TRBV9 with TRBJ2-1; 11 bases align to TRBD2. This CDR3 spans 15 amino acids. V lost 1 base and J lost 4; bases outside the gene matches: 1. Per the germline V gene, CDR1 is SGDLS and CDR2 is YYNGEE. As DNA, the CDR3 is TGTGCCAGCAGCGTAATAGCGGGGGGGTACAATGAGCAGTTCTTC. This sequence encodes CASSVIAGGYNEQFF.

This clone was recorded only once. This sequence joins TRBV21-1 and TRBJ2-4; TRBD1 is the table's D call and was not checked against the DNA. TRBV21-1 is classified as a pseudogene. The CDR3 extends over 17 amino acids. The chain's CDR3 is CASRPGQGRRAKNIQYF. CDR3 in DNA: TGTGCCAGCAGACCGGGACAGGGTAGAAGGGCCAAAAACATTCAGTACTTC.

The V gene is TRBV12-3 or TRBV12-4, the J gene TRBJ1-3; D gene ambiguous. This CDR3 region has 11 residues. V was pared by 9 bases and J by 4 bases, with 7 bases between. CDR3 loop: CARVEGNTIYF. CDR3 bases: TGTGCCAGAGTCGAGGGAAACACCATATATTTT.

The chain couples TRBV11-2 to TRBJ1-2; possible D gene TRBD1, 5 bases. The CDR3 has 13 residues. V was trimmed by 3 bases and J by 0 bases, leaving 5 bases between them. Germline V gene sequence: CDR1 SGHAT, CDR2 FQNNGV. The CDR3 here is CASSLTANYGYTF. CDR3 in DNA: TGTGCCAGCAGCTTGACAGCTAACTATGGCTACACCTTC.

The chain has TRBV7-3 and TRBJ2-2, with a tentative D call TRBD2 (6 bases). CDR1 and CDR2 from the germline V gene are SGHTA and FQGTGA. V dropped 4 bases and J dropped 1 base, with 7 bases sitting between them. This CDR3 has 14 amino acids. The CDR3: CASSWDLNTGELFF. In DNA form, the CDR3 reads TGTGCCAGCAGCTGGGACTTGAACACCGGGGAGCTGTTTTTT. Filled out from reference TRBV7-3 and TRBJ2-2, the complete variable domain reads GAGVSQTPSNKVTEKGKYVELRCDPISGHTALYWYRQSLGQGPEFLIYFQGTGAADDSGLPNDRFFAVRPEGSVSTLKIQRTERGDSAVYLCASSWDLNTGELFFGEGSRLTVL.

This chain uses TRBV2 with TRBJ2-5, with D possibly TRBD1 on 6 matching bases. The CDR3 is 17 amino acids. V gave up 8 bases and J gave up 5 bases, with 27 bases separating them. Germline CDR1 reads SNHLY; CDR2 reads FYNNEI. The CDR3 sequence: CASYIGGLDSHGETQYF. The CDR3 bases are TGTGCCAGCTATATTGGGGGCTTGGACTCTCACGGCGAGACCCAGTACTTC.

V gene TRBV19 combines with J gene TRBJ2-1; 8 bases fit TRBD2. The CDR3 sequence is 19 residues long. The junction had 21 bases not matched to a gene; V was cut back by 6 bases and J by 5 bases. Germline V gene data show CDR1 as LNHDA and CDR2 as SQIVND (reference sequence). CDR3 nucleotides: TGTGCCAGTAGAAGTAGTCAGTCAGGAATAGCGGGGTCCCACAATGAGCAGTTCTTC. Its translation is CASRSSQSGIAGSHNEQFF. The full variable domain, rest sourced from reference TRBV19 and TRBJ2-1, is DGGITQSPKYLFRKEGQNVTLSCEQNLNHDAMYWYRQDPGQGLRLIYYSQIVNDFQKGDIAEGYSVSREKKESFPLTVTSAQKNPTAFYLCASRSSQSGIAGSHNEQFFGPGTRLTVL.

CDR3 bases: TGTGCCAGCAGCCCGGTCTTCACGGGCACCGGGGAGCTGTTTTTT. Its translation is CASSPVFTGTGELFF. The chain uses TRBV7-3 and TRBJ2-2; D remains ambiguous. Trimming stripped 5 bases from V and 4 bases from J, with 14 bases between. CDR1 is SGHTA, CDR2 FQGTGA, per germline. The CDR3 loop spans 15 amino acids.

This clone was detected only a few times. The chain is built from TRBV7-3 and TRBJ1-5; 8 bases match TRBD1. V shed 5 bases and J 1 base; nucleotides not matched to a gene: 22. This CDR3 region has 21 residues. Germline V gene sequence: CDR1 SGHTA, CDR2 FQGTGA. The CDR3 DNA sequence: TGTGCCAGCAGCCGTCTCGGAAATAGAATCAGGGGGCTCGAGAGCAATCAGCCCCAGCATTTT. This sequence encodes CASSRLGNRIRGLESNQPQHF.

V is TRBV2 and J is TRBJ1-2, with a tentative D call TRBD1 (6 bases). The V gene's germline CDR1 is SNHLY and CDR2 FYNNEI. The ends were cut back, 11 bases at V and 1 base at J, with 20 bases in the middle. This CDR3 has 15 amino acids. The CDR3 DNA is TGTGCCGGCAAGAGGACAGCGATCAATAACTATGGCTACACCTTC. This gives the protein CAGKRTAINNYGYTF. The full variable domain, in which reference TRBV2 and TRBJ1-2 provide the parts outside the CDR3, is EPEVTQTPSHQVTQMGQEVILRCVPISNHLYFYWYRQILGQKVEFLVSFYNNEISEKSEIFDDQFSVERPDGSNFTLKIRSTKLEDSAMYFCAGKRTAINNYGYTFGSGTRLTVV.